Presented here are 19 T cell receptor beta chains from one specimen sequenced in a study of blood T cell repertoires in COVID-19. Some clones are missing from TCRdb's copy, which holds only in-frame ones; the method was immunoSEQ multiplex PCR. Among more than 110,000 clones, roughly 85% were seen once, and the ten largest hold approximately 4.3%. The specimen sequenced was PBMCs or T cells enriched from blood (not recorded which). These receptors originate from a man aged 50-60 years who had recovered from COVID-19.

This chain connects TRBV6-2 or TRBV6-3 to TRBJ1-1; maybe TRBD1 (6 bases). This CDR3 has 13 residues. CDR1 is MNHEY and CDR2 is SVGEGT in the germline V gene. The V end lost 6 bases, the J end lost 9 bases, and 17 bases lay between the germline ends. Written as DNA, the CDR3 is TGTGCCAGCAGCACAGGGCCCGCCGTCAAAGCTTTCTTT. Its protein is CASSTGPAVKAFF.

The gene calls are TRBV6-2 or TRBV6-3 and TRBJ2-3; possibly TRBD2 for D (5 bases). V was pared by 6 bases and J by 6 bases, with 10 bases between. The CDR3 length is 12 residues. Germline loops: CDR1 MNHEY, CDR2 SVGEGT. The CDR3 sequence is CASSLAGDTQYF. The CDR3 DNA follows: TGTGCCAGCAGCCTCGCGGGTGATACGCAGTATTTT.

The genes are TRBV11-1 and TRBJ1-4; D gene uncertain. This CDR3 spans 14 amino acids. The germline CDR1 and CDR2 sequences are SGHAT and FQDESV (reference sequence). V lost 6 bases and J 0 bases, leaving 8 bases between the germline ends. The CDR3 bases are TGTGCCAGCAGTTCCGGGACAACTAATGAAAAACTGTTTTTT. It specifies CASSSGTTNEKLFF.

The CDR3 spells CASSVEGTSNSVVYNEQFF. CDR3 DNA sequence: TGTGCCAGCAGCGTAGAAGGGACTAGTAATTCAGTTGTCTACAATGAGCAGTTCTTC. V usage is TRBV9 and J usage is TRBJ2-1, with 8 bases matching TRBD2. V was pared by 0 bases and J by 3 bases, with 14 bases of the junction left unmatched. This CDR3 has 19 residues. Germline assignment: CDR1 SGDLS and CDR2 YYNGEE.

This chain uses TRBV4-2 with TRBJ2-1; TRBD2 matches 10 bases. CDR1 is LGHNA and CDR2 is YNFKEQ in the germline V gene. The V and J ends lost 4 bases and 5 bases, in that order; junction bases with no gene match: 5. The CDR3 totals 15 residues. CDR3 loop: CASSLTSGANNEQFF. The CDR3 DNA reads as TGTGCCAGCAGCCTTACTAGCGGGGCCAACAATGAGCAGTTCTTC.

V and J are TRBV2 and TRBJ2-1, with D possibly matching TRBD2 (5 bases). Trimming removed 7 bases from V and 5 bases from J, with 15 bases in between. This CDR3 has 14 amino acids. Looked up from germline, CDR1 is SNHLY and CDR2 is FYNNEI. This chain's CDR3 is CASKSSGKHNEQFF. The CDR3 DNA reads as TGTGCCAGCAAGTCGAGCGGAAAACACAATGAGCAGTTCTTC.

The V and J genes are TRBV10-3 and TRBJ2-7; TRBD2 is a possible D gene (6 bases). The V end was cut by 10 bases, the J end by 0 bases, with 19 bases between. Germline lookup yields CDR1 ENHRY and CDR2 SYGVKD. This CDR3 contains 15 residues. This CDR3 is CATHGDGGASYEQYF. CDR3 coding DNA: TGTGCCACCCACGGGGACGGAGGGGCCTCCTACGAGCAGTACTTC.

This chain joins TRBV24-1 and TRBJ2-3; 8 positions agree with TRBD2. From germline, CDR1 is KGHDR and CDR2 SFDVKD. The CDR3 has 15 amino acids. V trimming: 5 bases; J trimming: 2 bases; junction bases outside the gene matches: 5. The CDR3 here is CATSALAENTDTQYF. The CDR3 nucleotides are TGTGCCACCAGTGCACTAGCGGAGAACACAGATACGCAGTATTTT.

V gene TRBV5-5 combines with J gene TRBJ1-2; 8 bases align to TRBD1. Per germline, CDR1 SGHKS and CDR2 YYEKEE (reference sequence). V lost 4 bases to trimming and J lost 4 bases; unmatched junction nucleotides: 9. The CDR3 length is 15 residues. CDR3 sequence reads: CASSKDRGVLYGYTF. In DNA, the CDR3 is TGTGCCAGCAGCAAAGACAGGGGCGTTCTCTATGGCTACACCTTC.

This rearrangement joins TRBV10-3 to TRBJ2-1; 9 bases fit TRBD1. With V trimmed by 1 base and J by 2 bases, 3 bases remained unmatched. Germline V gene lookup returns CDR1 ENHRY and CDR2 SYGVKD. The CDR3 length is 16 residues. The CDR3 DNA is TGTGCCATCAGTGAGTTTGGGACAGGGACCTACAATGAGCAGTTCTTC. Protein sequence: CAISEFGTGTYNEQFF.

The chain uses TRBV6-1 and TRBJ2-7; tentatively, D is TRBD1 (6 bases). The CDR3 totals 16 residues. V dropped 4 bases and J dropped 9 bases, with 25 bases sitting between them. The germline gives CDR1 MNHNS, CDR2 SASEGT. CDR3 nucleotides: TGTGCCAGCAGTGCGCTGGACAGTCGGTCATCGAGGGGGCAGTACGTC. Translated: CASSALDSRSSRGQYV.

V gene TRBV6-5 combines with J gene TRBJ1-1; 8 bases are shared with TRBD1. Germline V CDR1 and CDR2: MNHEY, SVGAGI. V shed 7 bases and J 0 bases; nucleotides not matched to a gene: 7. The CDR3 is made up of 15 amino acids. Written as DNA, the CDR3 is TGTGCCAGCAACCAGGACAGGGCTCTGAACACTGAAGCTTTCTTT. Residues: CASNQDRALNTEAFF.

The rearrangement joins TRBV6-2 or TRBV6-3 to TRBJ2-3, with 10 bases lining up with TRBD2. V gave up 4 bases and J gave up 6 bases; unmatched junction bases: 7. Germline V gene lookup returns CDR1 MNHEY and CDR2 SVGEGT. The CDR3 is made up of 15 amino acids. CDR3 region: CASSSSGRAMDTQYF. The DNA for the CDR3 is TGTGCCAGCAGTTCGAGCGGGAGGGCTATGGATACGCAGTATTTT.

The chain carries TRBV28 and TRBJ2-1; 7 bases map to TRBD1. Losses at the gene ends were 11 bases for V and 0 bases for J; bases not matched to a gene: 13. The CDR3 extends over 16 amino acids. Per germline, CDR1 MDHEN and CDR2 SYDVKM. In DNA, the CDR3 is TGTGCCGCCAGGAGAGGGGGCCCCAACTCCTACAATGAGCAGTTCTTC. Encoded protein: CAARRGGPNSYNEQFF.

CDR3 in DNA: TGTGCCAGCAGCCCCGGGACAGAGAATCAGCCCCAGCATTTT. It translates to CASSPGTENQPQHF. V usage is TRBV9 and J usage is TRBJ1-5; 7 bases fit TRBD1. The CDR3 has 14 residues. Trimming took 4 bases from V and 4 from J; bases not matched to a gene: 5. The germline V gene has CDR1 SGDLS and CDR2 YYNGEE.

V is TRBV30 and J is TRBJ1-1; D may be TRBD1 (5 bases). Germline CDR1 and CDR2: GTSNPN and SVGIG (reference sequence). The CDR3 length is 14 residues. The ends were cut back, 3 bases at V and 0 bases at J, with 11 bases in the middle. The DNA for the CDR3 is TGTGCCTGGAGCGGCGGGACGGTGAACACTGAAGCTTTCTTT. It encodes CAWSGGTVNTEAFF.

This chain joins TRBV5-4 and TRBJ2-7, with 7 bases matching TRBD1. V gave up 0 bases and J gave up 5 bases; unmatched junction bases: 5. Germline assignment: CDR1 SGHNT and CDR2 YYREEE (reference sequence). The CDR3 runs 14 residues. CDR3 amino acids: CASSLDRGNNEQYF. The CDR3 DNA is TGTGCCAGCAGCTTGGACAGGGGAAATAACGAGCAGTACTTC.

This chain links TRBV4-1 with TRBJ1-2; TRBD1 might be the D (6 bases). V was trimmed by 4 bases and J by 0 bases, leaving 15 bases between them. Germline-derived CDR1 and CDR2 are MGHRA and YSYEKL. This CDR3 is built from 16 residues. As DNA, the CDR3 is TGCGCCAGCAGCCCTGGGGGGGGCTCAGCTAACTATGGCTACACCTTC. Translated, it gives CASSPGGGSANYGYTF.

This chain joins TRBV29-1 and TRBJ1-2, with D possibly matching TRBD1 (6 bases). The germline CDR1 and CDR2 sequences are SQVTM and ANQGSEA. V lost 6 bases to trimming and J lost 0 bases, with 14 bases between them. CDR3 length: 14 residues. The CDR3 sequence: CSVGAGAPNYGYTF. CDR3 DNA: TGCAGCGTCGGGGCAGGGGCACCTAACTATGGCTACACCTTC.